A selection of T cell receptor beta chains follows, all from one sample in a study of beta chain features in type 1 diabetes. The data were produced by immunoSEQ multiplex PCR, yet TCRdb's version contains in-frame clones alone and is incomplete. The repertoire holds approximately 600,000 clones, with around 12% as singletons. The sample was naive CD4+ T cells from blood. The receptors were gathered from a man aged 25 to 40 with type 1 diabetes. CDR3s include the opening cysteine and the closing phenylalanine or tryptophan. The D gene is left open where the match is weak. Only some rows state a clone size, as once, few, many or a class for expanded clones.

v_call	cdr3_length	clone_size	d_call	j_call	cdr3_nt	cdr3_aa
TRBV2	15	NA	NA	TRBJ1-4	TGTGCCAGCACCCCTTTGGGGGCGACTAATGAAAAACTGTTTTTT	CASTPLGATNEKLFF
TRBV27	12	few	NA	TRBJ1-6	TGTGCCACCAGACAGGAACGTTCACCCCTCCACTTT	CATRQERSPLHF
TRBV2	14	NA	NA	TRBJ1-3	TGTGCCAGCAGCGTAGTAAACTCTGGAAACACCATATATTTT	CASSVVNSGNTIYF
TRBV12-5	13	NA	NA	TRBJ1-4	TGTGCTAGTGGGTCCGGTTTGGGTGAAAAACTGTTTTTT	CASGSGLGEKLFF
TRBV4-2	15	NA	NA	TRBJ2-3	TGTGCCAGCAGCCATAATTTCGGGGGCACAGATACGCAGTATTTT	CASSHNFGGTDTQYF
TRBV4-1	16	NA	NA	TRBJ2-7	TGCGCCAGCAGCCAAGGCCCCAGGGTTAGAGCCTACGAGCAGTACTTC	CASSQGPRVRAYEQYF
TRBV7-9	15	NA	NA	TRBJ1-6	TGTGCCAGCAGCTTAATCTCCGCGGGAGGGCCACCCCTCCACTTT	CASSLISAGGPPLHF
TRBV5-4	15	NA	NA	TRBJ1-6	TGTGCCAGCAGCTTGGCTGGGGTAAATAATTCACCCCTCCACTTT	CASSLAGVNNSPLHF
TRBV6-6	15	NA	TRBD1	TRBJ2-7	TGTGCCAGCAGTTACTCCGTGGACAGGCCCTACGAGCAGTACTTC	CASSYSVDRPYEQYF
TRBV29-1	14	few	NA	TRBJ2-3	TGCAGCGTCGGGGGCGTAAGCAGCACAGATACGCAGTATTTT	CSVGGVSSTDTQYF
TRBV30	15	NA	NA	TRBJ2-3	TGTGCCTGGAACCTCAACAACATTCCCACAGATACGCAGTATTTT	CAWNLNNIPTDTQYF
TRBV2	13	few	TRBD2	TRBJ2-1	TGTGCCAGCAGTGAGACTAGCGATAGTGAGCAGTTCTTC	CASSETSDSEQFF
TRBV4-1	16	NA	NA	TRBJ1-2	TGCGCCAGCAGCCAAGTAGGGGCACCCGGGAACTATGGCTACACCTTC	CASSQVGAPGNYGYTF
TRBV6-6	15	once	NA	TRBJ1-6	TGTGCCAGCAGTTTTGGGACACACTATAATTCACCCCTCCACTTT	CASSFGTHYNSPLHF
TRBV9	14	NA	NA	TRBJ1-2	TGTGCCAGCAGCGTAGATCAGACTCTTTATGGCTACACCTTC	CASSVDQTLYGYTF
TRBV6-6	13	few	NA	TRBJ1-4	TGTGCCAGCATGGACGGACGACATGAAAAACTGTTTTTT	CASMDGRHEKLFF
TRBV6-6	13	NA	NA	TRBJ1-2	TGTGCCAGCAGTTATAACCCCCAGGGCGGCTACACCTTC	CASSYNPQGGYTF
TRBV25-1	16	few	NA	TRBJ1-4	TGTGCCAGCAGCCCAGTCAAGGGGCGGGGAGGAGAAAAACTGTTTTTT	CASSPVKGRGGEKLFF
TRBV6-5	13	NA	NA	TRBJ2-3	TGTGCCAGCAGGACGAGAAGCACAGATACGCAGTATTTT	CASRTRSTDTQYF
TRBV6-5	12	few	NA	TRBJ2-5	TGCGCCAGCAGTTCAGGGGTAGAGACCCAGTACTTC	CASSSGVETQYF
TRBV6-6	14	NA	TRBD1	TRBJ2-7	TGTGCCAGCAGCGCTGGGACAGGGTTTCGCGAGCAGTACTTC	CASSAGTGFREQYF
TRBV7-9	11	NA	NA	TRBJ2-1	TGTGCCAGCACCGTCATCAATGAGCAGTTCTTC	CASTVINEQFF
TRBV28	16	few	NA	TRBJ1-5	TGTGCCAGCAGTTCTCATCAGCTATATAGCAATCAGCCCCAGCATTTT	CASSSHQLYSNQPQHF
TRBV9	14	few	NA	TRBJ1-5	TGTGCCAGCAGCGCGACGCTACAGAGTCAGCCCCAGCATTTT	CASSATLQSQPQHF
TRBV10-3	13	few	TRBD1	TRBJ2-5	TGTGCCCTATCCCGGGACAGGGAACGGACCCAGTACTTC	CALSRDRERTQYF
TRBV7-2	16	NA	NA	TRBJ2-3	TGTGCCAGCAGCTTCCCTGGGCGAAGATACACAGATACGCAGTATTTT	CASSFPGRRYTDTQYF
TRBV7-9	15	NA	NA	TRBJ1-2	TGTGCCAGCAGCTTAGGGGCCGCTTCTAACTATGGCTACACCTTC	CASSLGAASNYGYTF
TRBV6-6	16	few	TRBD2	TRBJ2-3	TGTGCCAGCAGTCGACTAGCGGGGGGAGGTGTGGATACGCAGTATTTT	CASSRLAGGGVDTQYF
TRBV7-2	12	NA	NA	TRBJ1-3	TGTGCCAGCAGCTCTACCAGAAACACCATATATTTT	CASSSTRNTIYF
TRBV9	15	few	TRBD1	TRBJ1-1	TGTGCCAGCAGCTTGTCGGACAGGGGGAACACTGAAGCTTTCTTT	CASSLSDRGNTEAFF
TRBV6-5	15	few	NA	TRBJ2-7	TGTGCCAGCAGTTACTCGCAGGGGACGTCCTACGAGCAGTACTTC	CASSYSQGTSYEQYF
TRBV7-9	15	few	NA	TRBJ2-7	TGTGCCAGCAGCAAGATCCGGGGCCTAACCTACGAGCAGTACTTC	CASSKIRGLTYEQYF
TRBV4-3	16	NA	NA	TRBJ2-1	TGCGCCAGCAGCCAAGTTGGGAGACGGCCGAGAAATGAGCAGTTCTTC	CASSQVGRRPRNEQFF
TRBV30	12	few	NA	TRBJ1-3	TGTGCCTGGAGTCAGACTGGAAACACCATATATTTT	CAWSQTGNTIYF
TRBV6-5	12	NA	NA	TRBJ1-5	TGTGCCAGCAGTGAAAGGGGTCAGCCCCAGCATTTT	CASSERGQPQHF
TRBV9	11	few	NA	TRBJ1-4	TGTGCCAGCACCAGCGGGGAAAAACTGTTTTTT	CASTSGEKLFF
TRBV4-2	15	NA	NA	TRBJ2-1	TGTGCCAGCAGCCTTTGGGACACTGGATACAATGAGCAGTTCTTC	CASSLWDTGYNEQFF
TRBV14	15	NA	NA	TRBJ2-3	TGTGCCAGCAGCCAAGAATTTGCCAGCACAGATACGCAGTATTTT	CASSQEFASTDTQYF
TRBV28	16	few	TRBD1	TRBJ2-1	TGTGCCAGCAGTTTATCAGGACAGGTGGGAAACAATGAGCAGTTCTTC	CASSLSGQVGNNEQFF
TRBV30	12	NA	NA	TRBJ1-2	TGTGCCTGGAAAGCTAGCTGGGAAGGCTACACCTTC	CAWKASWEGYTF
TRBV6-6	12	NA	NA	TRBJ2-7	TGTGCCAGCAGTTCCAGCGGTGACGAGCAGTACTTC	CASSSSGDEQYF
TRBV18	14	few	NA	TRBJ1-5	TGTGCCAGCTCCCTCACAGAGTACAATCAGCCCCAGCATTTT	CASSLTEYNQPQHF
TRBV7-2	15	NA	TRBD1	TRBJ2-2	TGTGCCACCTCCTCCTGGGCAGGGGGCACCGGGGAGCTGTTTTTT	CATSSWAGGTGELFF
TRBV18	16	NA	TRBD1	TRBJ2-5	TGTGCCAGCTCACCACTCGGGACAGGGAATCCAGAGACCCAGTACTTC	CASSPLGTGNPETQYF
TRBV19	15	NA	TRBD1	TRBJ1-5	TGTGCCAGTAGTATCATCGGGACAGGCGCTCAGGCCCAGCATTTT	CASSIIGTGAQAQHF
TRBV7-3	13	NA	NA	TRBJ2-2	TGTGCCAGCAGCTTCCGGTTTGCCGGGGAGCTGTTTTTT	CASSFRFAGELFF
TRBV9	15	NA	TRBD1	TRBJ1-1	TGTGCCAGCAGCGCAAGACAGGGGGCTATTACTGAAGCTTTCTTT	CASSARQGAITEAFF
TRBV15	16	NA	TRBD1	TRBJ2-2	TGTGCCACCAGCAGGGGGACAGGAGCATACACCGGGGAGCTGTTTTTT	CATSRGTGAYTGELFF
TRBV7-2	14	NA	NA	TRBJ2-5	TGTGCCAGCAGCTTAGCGCTCAGTTCGGAGACCCAGTACTTC	CASSLALSSETQYF
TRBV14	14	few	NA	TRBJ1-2	TGTGCCAGCAGCCAAGGAGAGGAGGGGTATGGCTACACCTTC	CASSQGEEGYGYTF